The 18 T cell receptor beta chains presented below share a single source sample, sequenced in a study of OX40 agonist ivuxolimab in advanced cancers. Profiled with immunoSEQ multiplex PCR; TCRdb holds only in-frame clones, not every one. Among 90,000 to 100,000 clones listed, roughly nine tenths were seen once. The specimen comprised CD4+ or CD8+ T cells sorted from blood, sampled in a trial of the OX40 agonist ivuxolimab. The receptor set was obtained from an adult with an advanced solid tumor such as melanoma, head and neck, liver or kidney cancer.

The chain is built from TRBV6-6 and TRBJ2-7; 9 bases line up with TRBD2. Germline V gives CDR1 MNHNY, CDR2 SVGAGI (reference sequence). Germline trimming cut 0 bases from V and 4 bases from J; bases unmatched to any gene: 4. This CDR3 is 15 amino acids long. CDR3 sequence (DNA): TGTGCCAGCAGTTACTCGATAGCGGGAGCTTACGAGCAGTACTTC. Encoded protein: CASSYSIAGAYEQYF.

This clone was picked up a small number of times. The chain employs TRBV19 and TRBJ2-6, with D possibly being TRBD1 (5 bases). The CDR3 has 15 amino acids. Trimming stripped 2 bases from V and 4 bases from J, with 9 bases between. CDR1 and CDR2 from the germline V gene are LNHDA and SQIVND (reference sequence). CDR3 in amino acids: CASSIQGAGANVLTF. The CDR3 bases are TGTGCCAGTAGTATACAGGGCGCCGGGGCCAACGTCCTGACTTTC.

This chain links TRBV5-4 with TRBJ2-1; tentatively, D is TRBD2 (6 bases). The germline V and J ends were trimmed by 7 bases and 3 bases, with 20 bases remaining between them. The CDR3 covers 16 residues. CDR1 and CDR2 from the germline V gene are SGHNT and YYREEE (reference sequence). CDR3 bases: TGTGCCAGCGGGTTCCCGCCGGAGGGACGCTACAATGAGCAGTTCTTC. This sequence encodes CASGFPPEGRYNEQFF.

V and J are TRBV2 and TRBJ2-7; the match to TRBD2 covers 9 bases. Trimming took 4 bases from V and 6 from J; bases not matched to a gene: 7. Germline CDR1 is SNHLY and CDR2 is FYNNEI. CDR3 size: 14 residues. The DNA for the CDR3 is TGTGCCAGCAGTGGGGGCGGGAGGGCCCCCGAGCAGTACGTC. This gives the protein CASSGGGRAPEQYV.

This chain links TRBV5-6 with TRBJ2-1; D unresolved. CDR1 and CDR2 (germline): SGHDT, YYEEEE. Trimming shortened V by 0 bases and J by 10 bases, and 5 bases separated the two germline ends. The CDR3 spans 11 residues. Here the CDR3 reads CASSLDGEQFF. The CDR3 DNA sequence: TGTGCCAGCAGCTTGGACGGAGAGCAGTTCTTC.

J is TRBJ2-3 and V is TRBV11-1, with D perhaps matching TRBD2 (5 bases). V was cut by 5 bases and J by 1 base, with 13 bases left in between. This CDR3 region has 15 residues. Per the germline V gene, CDR1 is SGHAT and CDR2 is FQDESV (reference sequence). The CDR3 nucleotides are TGTGCCAGCAGCCTTACTAGAGAGCGCACAGATACGCAGTATTTT. Residues: CASSLTRERTDTQYF.

V and J are TRBV7-2 and TRBJ1-3; D remains ambiguous. CDR3 size: 13 residues. Trimming stripped 5 bases from V and 5 bases from J, with 10 bases between. Germline CDR1 SGHTA, CDR2 FQGNSA. The CDR3, as DNA: TGTGCCAGCAGCCCCGGCGGTAGAAACACCATATATTTT. Its translation: CASSPGGRNTIYF.

J is TRBJ2-3 and V is TRBV5-4; D is undetermined. V shed 1 base and J shed 1 base, with 7 bases lying between them. Germline loops: CDR1 SGHNT, CDR2 YYREEE (reference sequence). The CDR3 contains 14 residues. The CDR3 here is CASSLPQGTDTQYF. CDR3 DNA sequence: TGTGCCAGCAGCTTGCCTCAGGGCACAGATACGCAGTATTTT.

The rearrangement joins TRBV5-1 to TRBJ1-1; 9 bases are shared with TRBD1. Trimming took 2 bases from V and 0 from J; bases not matched to a gene: 5. The CDR3 is 16 residues long. CDR1 SGHRS and CDR2 YFSETQ come from the germline V gene. The CDR3 DNA is TGCGCCAGCAGCTTACGACAGGGGGGCATGAACACTGAAGCTTTCTTT. This sequence encodes CASSLRQGGMNTEAFF.

This clone was seen just once. The rearrangement uses TRBV29-1 and TRBJ1-1; TRBD1 matches at 8 bases. Looked up from germline, CDR1 is SQVTM and CDR2 is ANQGSEA. V shed 5 bases, J shed 1 base, and the junction held 3 bases outside the gene matches. CDR3 size: 13 residues. CDR3 amino acids: CSVLGQGNTEAFF. The CDR3 DNA is TGCAGCGTTCTCGGACAGGGGAACACTGAAGCTTTCTTT.

In nucleotides, the CDR3 is TGTGCCAGCAGTGTCCAGGGATCCTATGGCTACACCTTC. Protein: CASSVQGSYGYTF. The genes are TRBV25-1 and TRBJ1-2; perhaps TRBD1 as D (5 bases). From germline, CDR1 is MGHDK and CDR2 SYGVNS. Deletions cut 4 bases from V and 4 bases from J, with 10 bases between. The CDR3 runs 13 residues.

The chain has TRBV6-5 and TRBJ2-1, with D possibly matching TRBD2 (6 bases). Looked up from germline, CDR1 is MNHEY and CDR2 is SVGAGI. The CDR3 is 14 residues long. V was trimmed by 2 bases and J by 5 bases, leaving 10 bases between them. DNA for the CDR3: TGTGCCAGCAGTTACGGGACTGGGGACAATGAGCAGTTCTTC. Translation gives CASSYGTGDNEQFF.

V usage is TRBV19 and J usage is TRBJ1-2; no reliable D call. This CDR3 has 12 residues. Trimming cost V 3 bases and J 5 bases, with 7 bases left between them. Germline V gives CDR1 LNHDA, CDR2 SQIVND (reference sequence). CDR3 residues: CASSIDVYGYTF. The CDR3 DNA reads as TGTGCCAGTAGTATTGACGTTTATGGCTACACCTTC.

V is TRBV18 and J is TRBJ1-1; D remains ambiguous. In germline, CDR1 is KGHSH, CDR2 LQKENI. The CDR3 consists of 15 residues. V was pared by 2 bases and J by 0 bases, with 10 bases between. The CDR3 coding sequence is TGTGCCAGCTCACCAACTACGCAAATGAACACTGAAGCTTTCTTT. Residues: CASSPTTQMNTEAFF.

This chain links TRBV2 with TRBJ2-7, with 7 bases identical to TRBD1. Germline CDR1 is SNHLY and CDR2 is FYNNEI. Trimming cost V 6 bases and J 0 bases; bases outside gene matches: 5. The CDR3 spans 14 residues. CDR3 nucleotides: TGTGCCAGCAGGAAACAGGGGAACTCCTACGAGCAGTACTTC. Translation gives CASRKQGNSYEQYF. Combining the CDR3 with reference TRBV2 and TRBJ2-7 gives the whole variable domain EPEVTQTPSHQVTQMGQEVILRCVPISNHLYFYWYRQILGQKVEFLVSFYNNEISEKSEIFDDQFSVERPDGSNFTLKIRSTKLEDSAMYFCASRKQGNSYEQYFGPGTRLTVT.

This clone has a single count. The chain employs TRBV6-6 and TRBJ1-1; 8 bases align to TRBD1. Germline V gene data show CDR1 as MNHNY and CDR2 as SVGAGI (reference sequence). There are 12 residues in the CDR3. Trimming removed 6 bases from V and 4 bases from J; junction bases left unmatched: 1. The CDR3 bases are TGTGCCAGCAGCAGGGGGCCCACTGAAGCTTTCTTT. Its protein product is CASSRGPTEAFF.

The V and J genes are TRBV5-1 and TRBJ2-5, with 9 bases lining up with TRBD1. Germline CDR1 reads SGHRS; CDR2 reads YFSETQ. With 4 bases clipped from V and 5 bases from J, the junction kept 6 bases outside the gene matches. This CDR3 comprises 14 residues. CDR3 coding DNA: TGCGCCAGCAGCCCCAACAGGGGGCATGAGACCCAGTACTTC. It encodes CASSPNRGHETQYF.

V and J are TRBV11-2 and TRBJ2-5; D is uncertain. This CDR3 is built from 14 residues. V shed 5 bases and J shed 1 base, with 11 bases lying between them. Germline CDR1 reads SGHAT; CDR2 reads FQNNGV. The CDR3 nucleotides read TGTGCCAGCAGCCCCGGGCACTTCCAAGAGACCCAGTACTTC. Translation gives CASSPGHFQETQYF.